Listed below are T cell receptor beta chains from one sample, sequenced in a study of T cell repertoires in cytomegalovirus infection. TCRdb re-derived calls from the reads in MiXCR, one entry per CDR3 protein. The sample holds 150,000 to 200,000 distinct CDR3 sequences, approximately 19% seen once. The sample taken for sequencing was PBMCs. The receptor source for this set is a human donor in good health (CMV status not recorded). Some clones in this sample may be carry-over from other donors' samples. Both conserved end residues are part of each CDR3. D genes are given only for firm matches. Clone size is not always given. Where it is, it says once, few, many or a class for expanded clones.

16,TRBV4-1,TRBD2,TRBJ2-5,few,TGCGCCAGCAGCCCCACACTAGCGGGGCAACAAGAGACCCAGTACTTC,CASSPTLAGQQETQYF
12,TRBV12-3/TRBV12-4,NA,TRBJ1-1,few,TGTGCCAGCAGCCGAGTGAACACTGAAGCTTTCTTT,CASSRVNTEAFF
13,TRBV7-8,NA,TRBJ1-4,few,TGTGCCAGCAGCCGGGCGGGTAGTGAAAAACTGTTTTTT,CASSRAGSEKLFF
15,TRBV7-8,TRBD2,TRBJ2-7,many,TGTGCCAGCAGCTCCCGGGGACTAGCGTCGTACGAGCAGTACTTC,CASSSRGLASYEQYF
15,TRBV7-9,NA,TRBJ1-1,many,TGTGCCAGCAGCTTCGACCCACGGACAAACGCTGAAGCTTTCTTT,CASSFDPRTNAEAFF
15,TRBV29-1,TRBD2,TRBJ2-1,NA,TGCAGCGTCGATGCCCGGGAGGGCTCCTACAATGAGCAGTTCTTC,CSVDAREGSYNEQFF
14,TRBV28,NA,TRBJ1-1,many,TGTGCCAGCAGCCAAAGCGGAACGGGCACTGAAGCTTTCTTT,CASSQSGTGTEAFF
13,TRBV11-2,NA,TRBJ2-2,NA,TGTGCCAGCAGCTTAGGAGTTGGCGGGGAGCTGTTTTTT,CASSLGVGGELFF
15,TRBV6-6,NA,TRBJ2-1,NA,TGTGCCAGCAGGGTTAGGACAGCGTCCTACAATGAGCAGTTCTTC,CASRVRTASYNEQFF
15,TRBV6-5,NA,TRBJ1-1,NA,TGTGCCAGCAGTCCGACCGCCGAGGACGGGCTGCGAGCTTTCTTT,CASSPTAEDGLRAFF
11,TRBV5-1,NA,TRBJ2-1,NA,TGCGCCAGCAGCTTGGCGGGGGTGCAGTTCTTC,CASSLAGVQFF
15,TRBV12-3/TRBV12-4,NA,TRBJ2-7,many,TGTGCCAGCAGTTTCGCAGGGGGGAACTCCTACGAGCAGTACTTC,CASSFAGGNSYEQYF
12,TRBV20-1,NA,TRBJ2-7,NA,TGCAGTGCTGTAACGGACTTATACGAGCAGTACTTC,CSAVTDLYEQYF
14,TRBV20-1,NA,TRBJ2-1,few,TGCAGTGCTTGGGACGGGACAAACCACAATGAGCAGTTCTTC,CSAWDGTNHNEQFF
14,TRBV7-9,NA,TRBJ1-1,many,TGTGCCAGCAGCTTGGGAACGCACCTCACTGAAGCTTTCTTT,CASSLGTHLTEAFF
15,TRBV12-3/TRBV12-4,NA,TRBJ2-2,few,TGTGCCAGCAGTTTAGGGGACACCAGCACCGGGGAGCTGTTTTTT,CASSLGDTSTGELFF
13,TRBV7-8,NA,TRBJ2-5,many,TGTGCCAGCAACATCCGGGAATTCAAGACCCAGTACTTC,CASNIREFKTQYF
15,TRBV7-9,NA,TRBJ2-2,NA,TGTGCCAGCAGCTACTCGGGGGCGAACACCGGGGAGCTGTTTTTT,CASSYSGANTGELFF
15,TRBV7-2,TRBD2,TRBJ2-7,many,TGTGCCAGCAGCGGAGACGGGACTAGGGGTTGGGAGCAGTACTTC,CASSGDGTRGWEQYF
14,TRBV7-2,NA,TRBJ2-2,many,TGTGCCAGCAGCTTAAGTTTGGTTACCGGGGAGCTGTTTTTT,CASSLSLVTGELFF
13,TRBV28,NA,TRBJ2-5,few,TGTGCCAGCAGTCCCGGGACAAGGGAGACCCAGTACTTC,CASSPGTRETQYF
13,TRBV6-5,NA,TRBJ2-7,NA,TGTGCCAGCAGTTACCGTACCTCCTACGAGCAGTACTTC,CASSYRTSYEQYF
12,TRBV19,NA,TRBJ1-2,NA,TGTGCCGCCAGGGAAGATGATTATGGCTACACCTTC,CAAREDDYGYTF